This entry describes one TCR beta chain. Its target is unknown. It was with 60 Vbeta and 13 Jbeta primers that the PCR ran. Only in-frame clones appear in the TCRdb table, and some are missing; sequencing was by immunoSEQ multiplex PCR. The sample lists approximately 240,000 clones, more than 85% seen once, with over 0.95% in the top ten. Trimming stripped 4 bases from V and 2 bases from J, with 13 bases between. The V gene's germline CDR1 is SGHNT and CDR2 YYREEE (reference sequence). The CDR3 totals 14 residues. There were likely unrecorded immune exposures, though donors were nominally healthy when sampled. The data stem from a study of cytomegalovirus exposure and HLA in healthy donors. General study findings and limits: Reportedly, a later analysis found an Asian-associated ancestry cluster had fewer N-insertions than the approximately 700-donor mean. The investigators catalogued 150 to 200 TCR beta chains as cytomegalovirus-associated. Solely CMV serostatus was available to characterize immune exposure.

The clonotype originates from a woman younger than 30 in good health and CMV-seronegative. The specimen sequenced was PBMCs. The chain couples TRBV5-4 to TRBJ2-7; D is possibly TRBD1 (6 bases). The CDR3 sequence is CASSVGRGAYEQYF. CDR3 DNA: TGTGCCAGCAGCGTAGGCAGGGGTGCCTACGAGCAGTACTTC.